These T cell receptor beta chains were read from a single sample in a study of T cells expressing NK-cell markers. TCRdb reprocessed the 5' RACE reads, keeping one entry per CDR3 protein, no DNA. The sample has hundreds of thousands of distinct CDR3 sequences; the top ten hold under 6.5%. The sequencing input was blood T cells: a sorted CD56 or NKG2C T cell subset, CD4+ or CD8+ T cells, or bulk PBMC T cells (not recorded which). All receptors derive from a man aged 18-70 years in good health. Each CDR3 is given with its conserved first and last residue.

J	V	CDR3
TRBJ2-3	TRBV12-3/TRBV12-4	CASEQHGTDTQYF
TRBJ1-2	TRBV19	CASMSRPQGLYGYTF
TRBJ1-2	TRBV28	CASSLGTGTTYGYTF
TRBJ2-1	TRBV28	CASSPGSGQFF
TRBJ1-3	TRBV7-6	CASSFGGAGSGNTIYF
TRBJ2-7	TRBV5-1	CASSPHDQAGGPEQYF
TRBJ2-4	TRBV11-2	CASSLGEIAKNIQYF
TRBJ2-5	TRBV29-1	CSVTPGPQIQETQYF
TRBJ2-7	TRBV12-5	CASGLVTLPGLGAYEQYF
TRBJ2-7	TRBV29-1	CSVGERGSSYEQYF
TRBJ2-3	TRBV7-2	CASSRLGSTRTDTQYF
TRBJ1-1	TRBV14	CASSQTVRGRTEAFF
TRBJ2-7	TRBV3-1	CASSQEGTGRGEQYF
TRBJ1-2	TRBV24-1	CATSEAGTGKIGYTF
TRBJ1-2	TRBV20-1	CSGTGGSYGYTF
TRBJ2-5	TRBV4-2	CASRPTSGGWETQYF
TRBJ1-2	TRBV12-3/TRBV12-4	CASSLLGGRDYGYTF
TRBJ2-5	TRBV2	CASHTWAETQYF
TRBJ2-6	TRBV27	CASSSWDRGLPGANVLTF
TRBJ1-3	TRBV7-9	CASSLAGGYAGNTIYF
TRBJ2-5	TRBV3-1	CASSPFLGPTLGTQYF
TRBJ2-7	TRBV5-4	CASSFGQGRREQYF
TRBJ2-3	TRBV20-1	CSASTSGGDSTQYF
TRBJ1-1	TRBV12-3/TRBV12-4	CASSTQGYTEAFF
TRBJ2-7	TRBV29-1	CSVETGQNRHEQYF
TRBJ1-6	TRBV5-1	CASSLFSGGSYNSPLHF
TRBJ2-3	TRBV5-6	CASTQAPDTQYF
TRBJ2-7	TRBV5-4	CASSPPGQGRDEQYF
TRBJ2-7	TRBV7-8	CASTKAGQVGRSEQYF
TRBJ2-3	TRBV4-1	CASSQGGTANTQYF
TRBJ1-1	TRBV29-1	CSVVPGPNLFRVDTEAFF
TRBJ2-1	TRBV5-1	CASSFSGGAYNEQFF
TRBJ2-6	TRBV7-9	CASGTTPSGANVLTF
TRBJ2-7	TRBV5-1	CASSTSGQGWYEQYF
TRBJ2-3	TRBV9	CASSVGVAGLADTQYF
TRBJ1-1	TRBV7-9	CASSPRVLGVIGTEAFF
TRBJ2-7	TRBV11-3	CASSYKAGTSSYEQYF
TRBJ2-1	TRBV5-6	CASSPGGHPWNEQFF
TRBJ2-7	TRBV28	CASSDSGTADEQYF
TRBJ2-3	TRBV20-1	CSAQPIGAIETQYF
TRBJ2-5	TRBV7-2	CASSLARETQYF
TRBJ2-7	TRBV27	CASSRDTRNYEQYF
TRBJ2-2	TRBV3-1	CASNLLAGNTGELFF
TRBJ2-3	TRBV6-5	CASSFSLVRGPTDTQYF
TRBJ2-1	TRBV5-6	CASSLRPGAYNEQFF
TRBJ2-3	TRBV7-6	CASSVGPFPTDTQYF
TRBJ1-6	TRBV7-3	CASSLQGAGYNSPLHF
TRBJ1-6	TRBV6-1	CASSAGTGGSPLHF
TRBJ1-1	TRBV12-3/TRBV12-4	CASSAGFSRTEAFF
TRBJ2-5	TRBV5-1	CASSSGLAGGVDQETQYF
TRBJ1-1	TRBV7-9	CASSLPTGSEAFF
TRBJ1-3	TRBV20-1	CSARDVRNSGNTIYF
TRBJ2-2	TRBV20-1	CSATQGGLATGELFF
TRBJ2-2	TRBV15	CATKVGLAGTGELFF
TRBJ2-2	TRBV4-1	CASSQVPGHTGELFF
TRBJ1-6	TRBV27	CASSPRTGGISPLHF
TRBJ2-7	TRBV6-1	CASTRQGANYEQYF
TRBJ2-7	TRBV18	CASSRGQANYEQYF